A single sample is the source of the 20 T cell receptor beta chains below, sequenced in a study of cytomegalovirus exposure and HLA in healthy donors. The PCR ran on 60 Vbeta and 13 Jbeta primers. TCRdb's table, derived via immunoSEQ multiplex PCR, lists solely in-frame clones and lacks some. The repertoire holds about 200,000 clones, about 80% seen once, with roughly 3% in the top ten. Material: PBMCs. These receptors came from a woman aged 25 to 39 in good health and CMV-seronegative.

The chain recombines TRBV19 with TRBJ2-1, with TRBD2 matching over 14 bases. Germline loops: CDR1 LNHDA, CDR2 SQIVND (reference sequence). With 4 bases clipped from V and 9 bases from J, the junction kept 2 bases outside the gene matches. This CDR3 is built from 14 residues. The CDR3 sequence: CASSRLAGGAEQFF. Here the CDR3 DNA reads TGTGCCAGTAGTAGACTAGCGGGAGGGGCTGAGCAGTTCTTC.

In its sample, this clone was seen a few times. The V and J genes are TRBV5-8 and TRBJ2-7, with D possibly matching TRBD1 (6 bases). The V and J ends lost 4 bases and 3 bases respectively, with 20 bases between them. The CDR3 totals 16 residues. Germline V gene data show CDR1 as SGHTS and CDR2 as YDEGEE. The CDR3 coding sequence is TGTGCCAGCAGCATCATGGGGGCCTTCAGTCACTACGAGCAGTACTTC. Protein: CASSIMGAFSHYEQYF.

This clone came up once. The DNA of the CDR3 is TGTGCCAGCAGCCCCTGGAGGATCACTGAAGCTTTCTTT. Protein sequence: CASSPWRITEAFF. The chain uses TRBV28 and TRBJ1-1; D remains unclear. Germline loops: CDR1 MDHEN, CDR2 SYDVKM. V gave up 6 bases and J gave up 4 bases, with 12 bases separating them. There are 13 residues in the CDR3.

The rearrangement uses TRBV10-3 and TRBJ2-1; the match to TRBD1 covers 11 bases. After removal of 7 bases from V and 9 bases from J, the junction contained 11 bases not matched to a gene. Germline values: CDR1 ENHRY, CDR2 SYGVKD. This CDR3 region has 15 residues. CDR3 DNA sequence: TGTGCCATCAATCCGGGACAGGGGGTTTCGGGTGAGCAGTTCTTC. It is translated as CAINPGQGVSGEQFF.

The chain joins TRBV19 to TRBJ2-7; 7 bases map to TRBD2. The V segment lost 8 bases and the J segment 4 bases; nucleotides outside the gene matches: 8. Germline assignment: CDR1 LNHDA and CDR2 SQIVND (reference sequence). The CDR3 is 13 amino acids. The CDR3 region has the DNA TGTGCCAGTTCCCCCTGGGGGGGGTACGAGCAGTACTTC. As protein: CASSPWGGYEQYF. Complete variable domain (other parts from reference TRBV19 and TRBJ2-7): DGGITQSPKYLFRKEGQNVTLSCEQNLNHDAMYWYRQDPGQGLRLIYYSQIVNDFQKGDIAEGYSVSREKKESFPLTVTSAQKNPTAFYLCASSPWGGYEQYFGPGTRLTVT.

The rearrangement links TRBV5-1 to TRBJ2-1, with 15 bases lining up with TRBD2. Germline V lookup: CDR1 SGHRS, CDR2 YFSETQ. Trimming took 4 bases from V and 4 from J; bases not matched to a gene: 9. The CDR3 has 18 amino acids. The DNA for the CDR3 is TGCGCCAGCAGCCCGGGGGGACTAGCGGGGGGAATATACAATGAGCAGTTCTTC. Amino acids: CASSPGGLAGGIYNEQFF.

This rearrangement joins TRBV6-6 to TRBJ1-2; possibly TRBD1 for D (5 bases). CDR1 and CDR2 from the germline V gene are MNHNY and SVGAGI (reference sequence). The CDR3 loop spans 14 amino acids. V was cut by 7 bases and J by 6 bases, with 18 bases left in between. The CDR3 bases are TGTGCCAGCACCTTCACCACAGGAATCCATGGCTACACCTTC. Translation gives CASTFTTGIHGYTF.

The chain recombines TRBV18 with TRBJ1-5; 7 positions match TRBD1. CDR1 KGHSH and CDR2 LQKENI come from the germline V gene. Germline trimming cut 2 bases from V and 5 bases from J; bases unmatched to any gene: 3. The CDR3 spans 14 residues. CDR3 loop: CASSPDRAHQPQHF. DNA for the CDR3: TGTGCCAGCTCACCAGACAGGGCCCATCAGCCCCAGCATTTT.

This chain uses TRBV27 with TRBJ2-3; D is undetermined. The V and J ends lost 9 bases and 5 bases respectively, with 3 bases between them. The germline V gene has CDR1 MNHEY and CDR2 SMNVEV (reference sequence). The CDR3 runs to 9 residues. The CDR3 nucleotides read TGTGCCAGGAGAGATACGCAGTATTTT. Translation gives CARRDTQYF.

This clone has a single count. This CDR3 is CASSLVQSYEQYF. CDR3 in DNA: TGTGCCAGCAGTTTGGTACAGTCCTACGAGCAGTACTTC. The chain couples TRBV27 to TRBJ2-7; D uncertain. CDR1 MNHEY and CDR2 SMNVEV come from the germline V gene (reference sequence). The CDR3 consists of 13 residues. Deletions cut 3 bases from V and 1 base from J, with 7 bases between.

As DNA, the CDR3 is TGTGCCAGCAGTCGAGGTTCGGAAGAGACCCAGTACTTC. It yields the protein CASSRGSEETQYF. The genes are TRBV27 and TRBJ2-5; D gene ambiguous. CDR1 and CDR2 (germline): MNHEY, SMNVEV (reference sequence). The CDR3 spans 13 residues. Trimming shortened V by 5 bases and J by 3 bases, and 10 bases separated the two germline ends.

This clone turned up a few times. The rearrangement uses TRBV9 and TRBJ2-1; D is perhaps TRBD2 (6 bases). The CDR3 consists of 15 residues. In germline, CDR1 is SGDLS, CDR2 YYNGEE. Trimming left V 4 bases short and J 8 bases short, with 19 bases between. The DNA of the CDR3 is TGTGCCAGCAGCAAAGGTACTAGCTTGAGGTATGAGCAGTTCTTC. Its protein product is CASSKGTSLRYEQFF.

The chain has TRBV18 and TRBJ2-1; tentative D call: TRBD2 (5 bases). V dropped 2 bases and J dropped 8 bases, with 19 bases sitting between them. There are 16 residues in the CDR3. CDR1 and CDR2 from the germline V gene are KGHSH and LQKENI. CDR3 loop: CASSPKLDTSMDEQFF. DNA of the CDR3: TGTGCCAGCTCACCAAAGCTGGATACTAGTATGGATGAGCAGTTCTTC.

This rearrangement joins TRBV5-1 to TRBJ2-3, with a tentative D call TRBD2 (5 bases). The ends were cut back, 4 bases at V and 3 bases at J, with 15 bases in the middle. Germline-derived CDR1 and CDR2 are SGHRS and YFSETQ. There are 15 residues in the CDR3. The CDR3 spells CASSEGNAITDTQYF. The CDR3 bases are TGCGCCAGCAGCGAGGGTAACGCGATTACAGATACGCAGTATTTT.

The chain is built from TRBV5-1 and TRBJ1-1, with a weak D call TRBD1 (6 bases). V lost 3 bases to trimming and J lost 7 bases, with 13 bases between them. The germline CDR1 and CDR2 sequences are SGHRS and YFSETQ. The CDR3 contains 13 residues. CDR3 region: CASSSPTGNEAFF. CDR3 sequence (DNA): TGCGCCAGCAGCTCCCCGACAGGAAATGAAGCTTTCTTT.

This clone appeared a few times. This rearrangement joins TRBV6-6 to TRBJ2-5; 8 bases are a match to TRBD1. V was pared by 2 bases and J by 4 bases, with 9 bases of the junction left unmatched. The CDR3 contains 16 residues. The germline CDR1 and CDR2 sequences are MNHNY and SVGAGI (reference sequence). The CDR3 nucleotides are TGTGCCAGCAGTTACCAAGACAGGGGAGTGAGAGAGACCCAGTACTTC. This gives the protein CASSYQDRGVRETQYF.

This chain connects TRBV4-1 to TRBJ1-1; 7 bases fit TRBD1. J gave up 5 bases and V 3 bases, and 9 bases lay outside the gene matches. Germline CDR1 MGHRA, CDR2 YSYEKL. The CDR3 is made up of 15 amino acids. CDR3 residues: CASSHIPTGWTEAFF. The DNA of the CDR3 is TGCGCCAGCAGCCATATCCCGACAGGGTGGACTGAAGCTTTCTTT.

This chain joins TRBV7-9 and TRBJ2-5; a possible D gene is TRBD1 (6 bases). The DNA end lines up better with TRBJ2-7; the J call may be wrong. The V gene's germline CDR1 is SEHNR and CDR2 FQNEAQ (reference sequence). The CDR3 contains 15 residues. The CDR3: CASSLGRTARYEQYF. In nucleotides, the CDR3 is TGTGCCAGCAGCTTAGGACGGACAGCCCGATACGAGCAGTACTTC.

This chain joins TRBV15 and TRBJ2-3, with 7 bases identical to TRBD2. Germline values: CDR1 LNHNV, CDR2 YYDKDF (reference sequence). Losses at the gene ends were 5 bases for V and 10 bases for J; bases not matched to a gene: 6. CDR3 length: 12 residues. CDR3 sequence: CATSGGLTPQYF. The CDR3 DNA sequence: TGTGCCACCAGCGGGGGACTAACTCCGCAGTATTTT.

The rearrangement links TRBV21-1 to TRBJ1-2; the D call of TRBD1 is as the table states it, not checked on the DNA. TRBV21-1 is given as a pseudogene. The CDR3 loop spans 12 amino acids. CDR3 DNA: TGTGCCAGCAGCAACTCAGGGGAAGGCTACACCTTC. Its protein product is CASSNSGEGYTF.